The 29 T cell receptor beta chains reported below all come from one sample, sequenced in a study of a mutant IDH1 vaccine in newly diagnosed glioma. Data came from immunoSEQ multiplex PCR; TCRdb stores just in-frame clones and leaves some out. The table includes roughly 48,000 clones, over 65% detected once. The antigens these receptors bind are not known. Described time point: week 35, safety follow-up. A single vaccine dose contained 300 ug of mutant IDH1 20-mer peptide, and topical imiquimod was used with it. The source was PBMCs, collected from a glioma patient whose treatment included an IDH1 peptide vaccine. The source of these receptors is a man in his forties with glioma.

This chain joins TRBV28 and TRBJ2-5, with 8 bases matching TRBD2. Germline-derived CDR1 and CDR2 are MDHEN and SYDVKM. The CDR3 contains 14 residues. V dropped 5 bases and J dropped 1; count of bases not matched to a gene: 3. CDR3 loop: CASSPGGAQETQYF. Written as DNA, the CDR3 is TGTGCCAGCAGTCCCGGGGGGGCCCAAGAGACCCAGTACTTC. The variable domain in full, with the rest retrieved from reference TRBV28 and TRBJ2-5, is DVKVTQSSRYLVKRTGEKVFLECVQDMDHENMFWYRQDPGLGLRLIYFSYDVKMKEKGDIPEGYSVSREKKERFSLILESASTNQTSMYLCASSPGGAQETQYFGPGTRLLVL.

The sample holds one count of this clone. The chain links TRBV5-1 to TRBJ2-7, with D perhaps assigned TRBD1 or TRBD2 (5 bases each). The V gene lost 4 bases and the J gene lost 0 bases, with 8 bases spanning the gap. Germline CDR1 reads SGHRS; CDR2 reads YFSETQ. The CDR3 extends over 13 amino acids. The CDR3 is CASSPGPSYEQYF. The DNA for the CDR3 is TGCGCCAGCAGCCCGGGACCCTCCTACGAGCAGTACTTC.

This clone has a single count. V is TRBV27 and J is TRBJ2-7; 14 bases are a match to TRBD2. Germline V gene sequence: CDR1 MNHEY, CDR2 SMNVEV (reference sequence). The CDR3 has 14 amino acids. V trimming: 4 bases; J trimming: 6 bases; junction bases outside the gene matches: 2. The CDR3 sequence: CASSSTSGGGEQYF. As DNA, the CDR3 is TGTGCCAGCAGTTCGACTAGCGGGGGGGGCGAGCAGTACTTC.

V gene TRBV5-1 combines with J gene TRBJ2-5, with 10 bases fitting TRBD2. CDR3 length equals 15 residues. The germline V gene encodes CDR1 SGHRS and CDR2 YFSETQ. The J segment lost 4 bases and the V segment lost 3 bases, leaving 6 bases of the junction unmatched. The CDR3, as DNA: TGCGCCAGCAGCTCGGATTTAGCGGGAGGAGAGACCCAGTACTTC. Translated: CASSSDLAGGETQYF.

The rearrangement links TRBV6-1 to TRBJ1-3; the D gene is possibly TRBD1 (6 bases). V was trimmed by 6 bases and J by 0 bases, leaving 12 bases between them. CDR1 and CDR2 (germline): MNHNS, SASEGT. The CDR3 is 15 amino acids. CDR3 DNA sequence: TGTGCCAGCAGCTTGGGACACGCCTCTGGAAACACCATATATTTT. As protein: CASSLGHASGNTIYF.

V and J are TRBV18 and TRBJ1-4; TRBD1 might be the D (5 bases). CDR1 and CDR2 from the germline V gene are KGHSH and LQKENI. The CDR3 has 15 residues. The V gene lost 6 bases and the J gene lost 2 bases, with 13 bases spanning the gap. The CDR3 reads CASSRSGTTNEKLFF. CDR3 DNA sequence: TGTGCCAGCTCCCGGTCAGGGACGACTAATGAAAAACTGTTTTTT. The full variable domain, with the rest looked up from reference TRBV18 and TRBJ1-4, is NAGVMQNPRHLVRRRGQEARLRCSPMKGHSHVYWYRQLPEEGLKFMVYLQKENIIDESGMPKERFSAEFPKEGPSILRIQQVVRGDSAAYFCASSRSGTTNEKLFFGSGTQLSVL.

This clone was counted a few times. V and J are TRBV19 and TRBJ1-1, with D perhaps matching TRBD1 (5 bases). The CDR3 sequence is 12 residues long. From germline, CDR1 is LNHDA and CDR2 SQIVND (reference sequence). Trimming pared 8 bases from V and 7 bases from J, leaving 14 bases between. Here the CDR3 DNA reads TGTGCCAGTCGGGACCGACAAAATGAAGCTTTCTTT. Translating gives CASRDRQNEAFF.

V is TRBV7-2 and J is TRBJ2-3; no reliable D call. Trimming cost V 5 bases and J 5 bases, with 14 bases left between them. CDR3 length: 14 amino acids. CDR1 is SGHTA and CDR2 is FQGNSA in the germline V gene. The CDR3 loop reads CASSKQSAEDTQYF. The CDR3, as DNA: TGTGCCAGCAGCAAACAAAGCGCGGAAGATACGCAGTATTTT.

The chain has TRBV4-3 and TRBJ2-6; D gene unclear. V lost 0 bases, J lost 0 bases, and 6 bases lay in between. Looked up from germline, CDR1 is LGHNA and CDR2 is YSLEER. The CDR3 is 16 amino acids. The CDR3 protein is CASSQELGSGANVLTF. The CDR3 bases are TGCGCCAGCAGCCAAGAGCTAGGCTCTGGGGCCAACGTCCTGACTTTC.

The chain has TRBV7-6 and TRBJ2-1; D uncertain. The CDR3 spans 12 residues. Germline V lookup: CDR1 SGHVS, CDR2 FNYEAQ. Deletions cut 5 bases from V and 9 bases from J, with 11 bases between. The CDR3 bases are TGTGCCAGCAGCCCCCGGGCCCCTGAGCAGTTCTTC. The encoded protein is CASSPRAPEQFF.

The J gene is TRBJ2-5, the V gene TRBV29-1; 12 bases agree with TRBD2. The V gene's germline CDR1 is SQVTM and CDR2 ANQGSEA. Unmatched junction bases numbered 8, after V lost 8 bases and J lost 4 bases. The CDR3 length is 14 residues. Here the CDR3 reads CSFKGLAGRETQYF. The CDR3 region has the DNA TGCAGCTTTAAAGGACTAGCGGGAAGAGAGACCCAGTACTTC.

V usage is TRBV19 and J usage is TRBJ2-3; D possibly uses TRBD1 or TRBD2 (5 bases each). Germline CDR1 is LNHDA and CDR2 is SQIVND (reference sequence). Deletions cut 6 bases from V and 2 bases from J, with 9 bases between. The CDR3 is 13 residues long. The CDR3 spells CASSGTYTDTQYF. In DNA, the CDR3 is TGTGCCAGTAGCGGGACCTACACAGATACGCAGTATTTT.

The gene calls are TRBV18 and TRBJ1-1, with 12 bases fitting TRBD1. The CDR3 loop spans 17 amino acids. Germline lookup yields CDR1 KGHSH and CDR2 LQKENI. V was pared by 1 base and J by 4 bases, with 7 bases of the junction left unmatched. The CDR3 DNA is TGTGCCAGCTCACCACAGGGACAGGGGGCATGGGGCACTGAAGCTTTCTTT. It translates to CASSPQGQGAWGTEAFF.

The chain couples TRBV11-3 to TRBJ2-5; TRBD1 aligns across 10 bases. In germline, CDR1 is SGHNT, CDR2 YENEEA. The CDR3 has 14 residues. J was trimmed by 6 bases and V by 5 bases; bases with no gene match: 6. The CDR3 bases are TGTGCCAGCAGCGTGGGACAGGGGATACAGACCCAGTACTTC. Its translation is CASSVGQGIQTQYF.

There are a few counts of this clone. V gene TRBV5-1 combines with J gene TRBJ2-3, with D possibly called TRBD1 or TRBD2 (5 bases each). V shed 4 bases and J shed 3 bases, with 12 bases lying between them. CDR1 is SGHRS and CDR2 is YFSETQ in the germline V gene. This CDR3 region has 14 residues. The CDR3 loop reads CASSPGQPTDTQYF. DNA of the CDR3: TGCGCCAGCAGCCCGGGGCAGCCAACAGATACGCAGTATTTT.

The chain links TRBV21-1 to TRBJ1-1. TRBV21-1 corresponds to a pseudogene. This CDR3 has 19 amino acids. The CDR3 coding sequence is TGTGCCAGCAGCAAAGCTGGCCTCAGGGGAGGGCCACGGATCGCTGAAGCTTTCTTT. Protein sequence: CASSKAGLRGGPRIAEAFF.

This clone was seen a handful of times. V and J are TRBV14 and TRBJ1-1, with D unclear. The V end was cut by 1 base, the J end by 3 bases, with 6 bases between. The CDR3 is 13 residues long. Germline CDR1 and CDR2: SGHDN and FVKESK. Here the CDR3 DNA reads TGTGCCAGCAGCCAAGCCACCGACACTGAAGCTTTCTTT. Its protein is CASSQATDTEAFF.

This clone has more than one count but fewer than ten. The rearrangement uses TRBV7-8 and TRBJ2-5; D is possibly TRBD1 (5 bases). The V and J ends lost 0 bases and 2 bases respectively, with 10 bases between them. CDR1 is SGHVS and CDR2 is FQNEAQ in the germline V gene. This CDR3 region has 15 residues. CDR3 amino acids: CASSLAQGPQETQYF. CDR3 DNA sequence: TGTGCCAGCAGCTTAGCGCAGGGTCCGCAAGAGACCCAGTACTTC.

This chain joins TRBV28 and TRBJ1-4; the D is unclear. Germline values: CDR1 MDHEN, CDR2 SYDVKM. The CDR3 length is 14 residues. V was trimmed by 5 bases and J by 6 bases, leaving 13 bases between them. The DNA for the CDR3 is TGTGCCAGCAGTATTCCGGGAGTGGATGAAAAACTGTTTTTT. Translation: CASSIPGVDEKLFF.

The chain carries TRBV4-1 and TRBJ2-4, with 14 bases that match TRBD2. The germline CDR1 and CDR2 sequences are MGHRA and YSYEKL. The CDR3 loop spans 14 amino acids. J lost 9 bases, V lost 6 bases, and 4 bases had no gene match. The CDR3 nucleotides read TGCGCCAGCAGTCCGACTAGCGGGAGGGCCATTCAGTACTTC. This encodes CASSPTSGRAIQYF.

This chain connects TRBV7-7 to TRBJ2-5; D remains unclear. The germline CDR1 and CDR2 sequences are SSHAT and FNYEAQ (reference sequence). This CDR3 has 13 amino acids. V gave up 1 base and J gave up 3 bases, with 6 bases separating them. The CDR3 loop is CASSLDGEETQYF. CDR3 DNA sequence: TGTGCCAGCAGCTTAGACGGAGAAGAGACCCAGTACTTC.

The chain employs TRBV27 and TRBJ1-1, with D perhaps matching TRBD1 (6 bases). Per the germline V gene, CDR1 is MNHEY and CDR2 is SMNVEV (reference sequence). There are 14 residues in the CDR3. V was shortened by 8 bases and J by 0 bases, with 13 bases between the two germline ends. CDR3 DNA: TGTGCCAGCTCAATACAGGGAATGAACACTGAAGCTTTCTTT. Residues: CASSIQGMNTEAFF.

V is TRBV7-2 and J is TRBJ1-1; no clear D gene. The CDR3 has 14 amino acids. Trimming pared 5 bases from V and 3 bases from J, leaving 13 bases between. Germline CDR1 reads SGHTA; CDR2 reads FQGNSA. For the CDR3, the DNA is TGTGCCAGCAGCCCCCCCCGGACCCACACTGAAGCTTTCTTT. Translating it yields CASSPPRTHTEAFF. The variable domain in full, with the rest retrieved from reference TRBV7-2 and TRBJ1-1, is GAGVSQSPSNKVTEKGKDVELRCDPISGHTALYWYRQSLGQGLEFLIYFQGNSAPDKSGLPSDRFSAERTGGSVSTLTIQRTQQEDSAVYLCASSPPRTHTEAFFGQGTRLTVV.

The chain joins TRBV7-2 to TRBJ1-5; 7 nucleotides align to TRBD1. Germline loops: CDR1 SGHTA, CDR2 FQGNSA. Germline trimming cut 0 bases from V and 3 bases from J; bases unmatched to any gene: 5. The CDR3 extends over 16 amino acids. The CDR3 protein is CASSLALDRINQPQHF. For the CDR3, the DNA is TGTGCCAGCAGCTTAGCCCTGGACAGGATCAATCAGCCCCAGCATTTT. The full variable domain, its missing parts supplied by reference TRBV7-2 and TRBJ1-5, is GAGVSQSPSNKVTEKGKDVELRCDPISGHTALYWYRQSLGQGLEFLIYFQGNSAPDKSGLPSDRFSAERTGGSVSTLTIQRTQQEDSAVYLCASSLALDRINQPQHFGDGTRLSIL.

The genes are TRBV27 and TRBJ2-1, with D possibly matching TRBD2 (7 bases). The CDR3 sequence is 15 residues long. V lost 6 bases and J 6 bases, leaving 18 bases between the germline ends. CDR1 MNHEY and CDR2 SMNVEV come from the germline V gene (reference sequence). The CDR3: CASSRGGVGANEQFF. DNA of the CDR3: TGTGCCAGCAGCCGAGGGGGGGTAGGGGCCAATGAGCAGTTCTTC.

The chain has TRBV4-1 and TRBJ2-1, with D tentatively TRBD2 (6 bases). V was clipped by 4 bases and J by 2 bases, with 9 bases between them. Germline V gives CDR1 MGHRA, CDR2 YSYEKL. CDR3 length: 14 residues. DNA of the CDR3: TGCGCCAGCAGCCCCCAGCGGGCCTACAATGAGCAGTTCTTC. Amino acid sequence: CASSPQRAYNEQFF.

The CDR3 DNA reads as TGTGCCAGCAGCTTGAATGCGGGAGGACGTTACAATGAGCAGTTCTTC. This gives the protein CASSLNAGGRYNEQFF. The chain couples TRBV5-4 to TRBJ2-1; TRBD2 matches 8 bases. The CDR3 contains 16 residues. The junction had 7 bases not matched to a gene; V was cut back by 1 base and J by 4 bases. Looked up from germline, CDR1 is SGHNT and CDR2 is YYREEE (reference sequence).

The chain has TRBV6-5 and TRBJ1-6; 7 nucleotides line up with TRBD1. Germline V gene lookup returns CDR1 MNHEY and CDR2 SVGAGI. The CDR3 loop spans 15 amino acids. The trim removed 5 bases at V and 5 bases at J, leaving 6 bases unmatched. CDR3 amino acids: CASSRRTGNNSPLHF. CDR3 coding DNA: TGTGCCAGCAGTCGACGGACAGGAAATAATTCACCCCTCCACTTT.

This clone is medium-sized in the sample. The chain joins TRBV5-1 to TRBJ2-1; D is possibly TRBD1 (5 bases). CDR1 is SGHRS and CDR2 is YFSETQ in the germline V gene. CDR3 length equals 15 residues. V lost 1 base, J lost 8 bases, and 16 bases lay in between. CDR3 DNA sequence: TGCGCCAGCAGCTTGCCCCAGGGATCCCTAGATGAGCAGTTCTTC. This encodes CASSLPQGSLDEQFF.